This paragraph covers one TCR beta chain sequence. Antigen: not known. The sample originates from a study of cytomegalovirus exposure and HLA in healthy donors. Study-wide findings and caveats: Usually a TCR sequence was rare, but some public TCRs were found in many donors.

The PCR employed 60 Vbeta primers together with 13 Jbeta primers. Sequencing used immunoSEQ multiplex PCR; TCRdb keeps in-frame clones, though not all of them. Here the sample spans hundreds of thousands of clones, 65% to 85% being singletons. The CDR3 runs 16 residues. Looked up from germline, CDR1 is MGHRA and CDR2 is YSYEKL. Trimming cost V 1 base and J 7 bases, with 19 bases left between them. What was sequenced was PBMCs. This chain joins TRBV4-1 and TRBJ1-2; D might be TRBD1 (5 bases). This clonotype was obtained from a boy aged 2 to 10 in good health and CMV-seronegative. This CDR3 is CASSQGPPGTIGGYTF. CDR3 sequence (DNA): TGCGCCAGCAGCCAAGGACCTCCCGGGACTATTGGTGGCTACACCTTC.